The 26 T cell receptor beta chains below were found in one sample sequenced in a study of blood T cell repertoires in COVID-19. TCRdb's copy holds only in-frame clones and misses some; the assay was immunoSEQ multiplex PCR. The profile shows some 510,000 clones, around nine tenths of them singletons. Sample: PBMCs or T cells enriched from blood (not recorded which). These TCRs come from a woman in her thirties or forties who had recovered from COVID-19.

The chain is built from TRBV23-1 and TRBJ1-5, with 9 nucleotides matching TRBD1. TRBV23-1 is identified as an open reading frame with a role that is uncertain. The CDR3 has 18 amino acids. V lost 2 bases to trimming and J lost 0 bases; unmatched junction nucleotides: 8. The DNA of the CDR3 is TGCGCCAGCAGTCAAAAGGACAGGGGAAGGGATAGCAATCAGCCCCAGCATTTT. Amino acids: CASSQKDRGRDSNQPQHF.

The genes are TRBV6-1 and TRBJ1-4; no clear D gene. The CDR3 length is 17 residues. CDR1 MNHNS and CDR2 SASEGT come from the germline V gene. The V gene lost 4 bases and the J gene lost 0 bases, with 15 bases spanning the gap. As DNA, the CDR3 is TGTGCCAGCAGTGGGAGAAAACCGGGGACAACTAATGAAAAACTGTTTTTT. It specifies CASSGRKPGTTNEKLFF.

V gene TRBV5-1 combines with J gene TRBJ2-7; 9 bases are shared with TRBD2. V was pared by 4 bases and J by 4 bases, with 15 bases of the junction left unmatched. The germline CDR1 and CDR2 sequences are SGHRS and YFSETQ. This CDR3 is 17 amino acids long. For the CDR3, the DNA is TGCGCCAGCAGCCCTCAGGCTCCGGGACTAGCCACGTACGAGCAGTACTTC. Residues: CASSPQAPGLATYEQYF.

The chain has TRBV5-1 and TRBJ2-5, with 7 bases matching TRBD1. V was pared by 3 bases and J by 2 bases, with 7 bases of the junction left unmatched. The CDR3 totals 15 residues. Germline CDR1 reads SGHRS; CDR2 reads YFSETQ. The CDR3: CASSSSGQLQETQYF. CDR3 in DNA: TGCGCCAGCAGCTCCTCGGGACAGCTACAAGAGACCCAGTACTTC.

This clone showed up just once. V usage is TRBV19 and J usage is TRBJ2-7, with D maybe TRBD1 (6 bases). In germline, CDR1 is LNHDA, CDR2 SQIVND (reference sequence). The CDR3 loop spans 14 amino acids. The V gene lost 5 bases and the J gene lost 3 bases, with 14 bases spanning the gap. As DNA, the CDR3 is TGTGCCAGTAGTGATGAGGACAGAAACTACGAGCAGTACTTC. Translating it yields CASSDEDRNYEQYF.

The chain carries TRBV12-5 and TRBJ2-1, with D uncertain. The length of the CDR3 is 13 residues. Germline loops: CDR1 LGHNT, CDR2 FRNRAP. Trimming removed 7 bases at V and 4 bases at J, with 11 bases between. CDR3 DNA sequence: TGTGCTAGTGTGCTAGTCGGGTACAATGAGCAGTTCTTC. It codes for CASVLVGYNEQFF.

V and J are TRBV7-2 and TRBJ2-7; D possibly corresponds to TRBD2 (5 bases). The germline V gene encodes CDR1 SGHTA and CDR2 FQGNSA. With 5 bases removed from V and 3 bases from J, the gap between germline ends came to 20 bases. This CDR3 is built from 16 residues. The CDR3 coding sequence is TGTGCCAGCAGCCCTGACGTGGCGGACGGAGGCTACGAGCAGTACTTC. It specifies CASSPDVADGGYEQYF.

The chain combines TRBV10-3 with TRBJ2-3; weak D call: TRBD2 (6 bases). V dropped 3 bases and J dropped 8 bases, with 15 bases sitting between them. CDR3 length: 14 amino acids. Germline lookup yields CDR1 ENHRY and CDR2 SYGVKD. The CDR3 is CAISDPGRGGTQYF. The CDR3 nucleotides are TGTGCCATCAGTGATCCGGGACGGGGAGGTACGCAGTATTTT.

The chain links TRBV27 to TRBJ1-5; TRBD1 might be the D (5 bases). CDR1 MNHEY and CDR2 SMNVEV come from the germline V gene (reference sequence). This CDR3 spans 15 amino acids. V shed 4 bases and J shed 6 bases, with 16 bases lying between them. CDR3 in DNA: TGTGCCAGCAGTTCCTTTCCGGACAATGCTCAGCCCCAGCATTTT. The encoded protein is CASSSFPDNAQPQHF.

V is TRBV5-1 and J is TRBJ2-1; D call uncertain. With 1 base removed from V and 7 bases from J, the gap between germline ends came to 9 bases. This CDR3 is built from 13 residues. The germline CDR1 and CDR2 sequences are SGHRS and YFSETQ. Here the CDR3 reads CASSLPDLNEQFF. DNA of the CDR3: TGCGCCAGCAGCTTGCCCGACTTGAATGAGCAGTTCTTC.

The chain has TRBV4-3 and TRBJ2-5; possible D gene TRBD1, 5 bases. This CDR3 comprises 14 residues. CDR1 LGHNA and CDR2 YSLEER come from the germline V gene. Trimming left V 1 base short and J 2 bases short, with 8 bases between. The CDR3 DNA is TGCGCCAGCAGCCAAGGTACAGGTCAAGAGACCCAGTACTTC. It encodes CASSQGTGQETQYF.

The rearrangement uses TRBV18 and TRBJ2-1, with D possibly being TRBD1 (6 bases). V lost 2 bases to trimming and J lost 4 bases, with 15 bases between them. The CDR3 runs to 16 residues. Germline values: CDR1 KGHSH, CDR2 LQKENI. The CDR3 nucleotides read TGTGCCAGCTCACCAGAAATGCTAGGGGGATACAATGAGCAGTTCTTC. This gives the protein CASSPEMLGGYNEQFF.

This clone was recorded a few times. The genes are TRBV7-2 and TRBJ1-1; a possible D gene is TRBD1 (5 bases). V lost 1 base and J 7 bases, leaving 16 bases between the germline ends. The CDR3 length is 15 residues. Germline CDR1 is SGHTA and CDR2 is FQGNSA. Here the CDR3 reads CASSLDQGLTREAFF. The CDR3 DNA reads as TGTGCCAGCAGCTTAGATCAGGGACTCACCCGTGAAGCTTTCTTT.

J is TRBJ2-7 and V is TRBV10-3, with TRBD2 identical over 8 bases. The junction had 17 bases not matched to a gene; V was cut back by 0 bases and J by 7 bases. This CDR3 spans 18 amino acids. Germline CDR1 is ENHRY and CDR2 is SYGVKD. CDR3 nucleotides: TGTGCCATCAGTGAGTCGTCTAGCGGGCAAGAGGTTTTGGGTGAGCAGTACTTC. Protein product: CAISESSSGQEVLGEQYF.

The V gene is TRBV27, the J gene TRBJ2-1, with D tentatively TRBD2 (6 bases). V dropped 2 bases and J dropped 13 bases, with 12 bases sitting between them. This CDR3 is built from 12 residues. CDR1 MNHEY and CDR2 SMNVEV come from the germline V gene (reference sequence). CDR3 in DNA: TGTGCCAGCAGTTTAGGGGCGGGGCCACAGTTCTTC. It is translated as CASSLGAGPQFF.

The chain joins TRBV11-3 to TRBJ2-5; 12 bases line up with TRBD2. This CDR3 comprises 18 residues. The V and J ends lost 6 bases and 3 bases, in that order; junction bases with no gene match: 14. The V gene's germline CDR1 is SGHNT and CDR2 YENEEA. This chain's CDR3 is CASSRLAGVASLKETQYF. The CDR3, as DNA: TGTGCCAGCAGTAGACTAGCGGGGGTGGCTTCGTTAAAAGAGACCCAGTACTTC.

The rearrangement links TRBV29-1 to TRBJ2-1; 11 bases are a match to TRBD2. CDR3 size: 16 residues. Germline V gene sequence: CDR1 SQVTM, CDR2 ANQGSEA. Unmatched junction bases numbered 3, after V lost 2 bases and J lost 0 bases. CDR3 protein: CSVEKGLAASYNEQFF. The CDR3 nucleotides read TGCAGCGTTGAAAAGGGACTAGCGGCCTCCTACAATGAGCAGTTCTTC.

V is TRBV5-1 and J is TRBJ1-3; the match to TRBD1 covers 9 bases. The CDR3 has 16 residues. Germline V lookup: CDR1 SGHRS, CDR2 YFSETQ. Germline trimming cut 4 bases from V and 2 bases from J; bases unmatched to any gene: 7. This chain's CDR3 is CASSGRTGAPGNTIYF. CDR3 sequence (DNA): TGCGCCAGCAGCGGACGGACAGGGGCTCCTGGAAACACCATATATTTT.

This chain uses TRBV14 with TRBJ2-7; 7 bases map to TRBD2. The CDR3 totals 15 residues. In germline, CDR1 is SGHDN, CDR2 FVKESK. J gave up 2 bases and V 4 bases, and 8 bases lay outside the gene matches. CDR3 sequence (DNA): TGTGCCAGCAGCCGAATGGCGGGAGTTACCTACGAGCAGTACTTC. Translated, it gives CASSRMAGVTYEQYF.

This clone appeared once. The gene calls are TRBV7-9 and TRBJ2-5; 9 bases map to TRBD1. There are 13 residues in the CDR3. Germline V gene sequence: CDR1 SEHNR, CDR2 FQNEAQ (reference sequence). The V and J ends lost 3 bases and 5 bases, in that order; junction bases with no gene match: 1. The DNA of the CDR3 is TGTGCCAGCAGCTTCGGGACAGGGGAGACCCAGTACTTC. Translation gives CASSFGTGETQYF.

The rearrangement uses TRBV6-5 and TRBJ2-5, with 7 bases aligning to TRBD1. The V segment lost 5 bases and the J segment 5 bases; nucleotides outside the gene matches: 11. In germline, CDR1 is MNHEY, CDR2 SVGAGI. The CDR3 has 15 amino acids. In DNA, the CDR3 is TGTGCCAGCAGTCCTAGAGGGGGCGGTTTGGAGACCCAGTACTTC. It encodes CASSPRGGGLETQYF.

This clone came up a few times. The V call is TRBV4-3, the J call TRBJ1-4; TRBD1 agrees at 9 bases. CDR1 LGHNA and CDR2 YSLEER come from the germline V gene. The CDR3 totals 15 residues. V shed 4 bases, J shed 3 bases, and the junction held 3 bases outside the gene matches. CDR3 protein: CASSPGTGSNEKLFF. The CDR3 bases are TGCGCCAGCAGCCCAGGGACAGGGTCTAATGAAAAACTGTTTTTT.

This clone was detected a few times. The chain carries TRBV3-1 (or the pseudogene TRBV3-2) and TRBJ2-7, with a weak D call TRBD1 (5 bases). CDR1 LGHDT and CDR2 YNNKEL come from the germline V gene (reference sequence). The V end lost 5 bases, the J end lost 6 bases, and 14 bases lay between the germline ends. The CDR3 has 13 residues. The CDR3 DNA reads as TGTGCCAGCAGCTTCTCAGGGAACGGCGAGCAGTACTTC. Its protein is CASSFSGNGEQYF.

The V gene is TRBV9, the J gene TRBJ2-7; tentative D call: TRBD2 (6 bases). The length of the CDR3 is 14 residues. Germline V gene lookup returns CDR1 SGDLS and CDR2 YYNGEE. With 4 bases removed from V and 3 bases from J, the gap between germline ends came to 14 bases. The CDR3 DNA follows: TGTGCCAGCAGCCCGAGGGTGGGAGGCTACGAGCAGTACTTC. Its translation: CASSPRVGGYEQYF.

This chain joins TRBV30 and TRBJ1-2, with no clear D. The germline V and J ends were trimmed by 2 bases and 2 bases, with 18 bases remaining between them. The germline gives CDR1 GTSNPN, CDR2 SVGIG (reference sequence). This CDR3 is built from 16 residues. This chain's CDR3 is CAWSSAGLSLNYGYTF. The CDR3 DNA sequence: TGTGCCTGGAGTTCGGCGGGGTTGTCCCTAAACTATGGCTACACCTTC.

The chain joins TRBV2 to TRBJ1-1, with 10 bases that match TRBD1. V trimming: 9 bases; J trimming: 0 bases; junction bases outside the gene matches: 7. The CDR3 has 15 residues. Germline CDR1 is SNHLY and CDR2 is FYNNEI. In DNA form, the CDR3 reads TGTGCCAGAATGGACAGGGGGGTTATGAACACTGAAGCTTTCTTT. Its translation is CARMDRGVMNTEAFF. The full variable domain, completed using reference TRBV2 and TRBJ1-1, is EPEVTQTPSHQVTQMGQEVILRCVPISNHLYFYWYRQILGQKVEFLVSFYNNEISEKSEIFDDQFSVERPDGSNFTLKIRSTKLEDSAMYFCARMDRGVMNTEAFFGQGTRLTVV.